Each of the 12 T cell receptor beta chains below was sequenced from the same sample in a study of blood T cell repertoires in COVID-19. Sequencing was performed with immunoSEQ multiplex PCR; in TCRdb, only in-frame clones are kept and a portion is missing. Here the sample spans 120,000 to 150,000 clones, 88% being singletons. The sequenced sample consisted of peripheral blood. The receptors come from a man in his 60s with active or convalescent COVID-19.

CDR3 DNA: TGTGCCAGCAGTTTCCCAGGACAGGTTCCTGAAGCTTTCTTT. It translates to CASSFPGQVPEAFF. The chain links TRBV6-2 or TRBV6-3 to TRBJ1-1, with 7 bases lining up with TRBD1. The CDR3 spans 14 residues. Germline V gives CDR1 MNHEY, CDR2 SVGEGT. The ends lost 4 bases at V and 6 bases at J; junction bases unmatched: 8.

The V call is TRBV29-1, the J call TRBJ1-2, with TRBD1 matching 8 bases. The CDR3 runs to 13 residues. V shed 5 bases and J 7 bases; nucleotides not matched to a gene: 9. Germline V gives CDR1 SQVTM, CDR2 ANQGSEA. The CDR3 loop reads CSVLRQGAFGYTF. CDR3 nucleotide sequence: TGCAGCGTTCTTCGGCAGGGGGCTTTTGGCTACACCTTC.

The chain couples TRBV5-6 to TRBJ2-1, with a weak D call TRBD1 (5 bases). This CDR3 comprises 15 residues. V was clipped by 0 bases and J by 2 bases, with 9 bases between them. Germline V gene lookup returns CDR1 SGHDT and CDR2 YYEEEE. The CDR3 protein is CASSLGQGPYNEQFF. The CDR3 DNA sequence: TGTGCCAGCAGCTTGGGGCAGGGCCCCTACAATGAGCAGTTCTTC.

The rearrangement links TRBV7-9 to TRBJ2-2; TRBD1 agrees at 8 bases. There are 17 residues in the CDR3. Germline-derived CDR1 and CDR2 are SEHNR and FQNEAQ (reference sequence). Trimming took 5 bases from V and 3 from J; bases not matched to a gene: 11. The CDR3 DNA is TGTGCCAGCAGCGCCCGGACAGGGTTCGCGGACACCGGGGAGCTGTTTTTT. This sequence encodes CASSARTGFADTGELFF.

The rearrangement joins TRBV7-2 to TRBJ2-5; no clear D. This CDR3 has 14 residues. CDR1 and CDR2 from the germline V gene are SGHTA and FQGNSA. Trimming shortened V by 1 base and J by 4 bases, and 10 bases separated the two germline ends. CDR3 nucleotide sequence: TGTGCCAGCAGCTTAGTTCCCAACAGAGAGACCCAGTACTTC. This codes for CASSLVPNRETQYF.

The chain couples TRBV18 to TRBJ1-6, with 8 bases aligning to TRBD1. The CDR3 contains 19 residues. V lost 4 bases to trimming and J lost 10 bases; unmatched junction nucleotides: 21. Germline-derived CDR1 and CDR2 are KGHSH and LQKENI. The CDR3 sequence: CASSLSLGTAGGIDSPLHF. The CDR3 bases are TGTGCCAGCTCACTCTCGCTAGGAACGGCAGGGGGCATTGACTCACCCCTCCACTTT.

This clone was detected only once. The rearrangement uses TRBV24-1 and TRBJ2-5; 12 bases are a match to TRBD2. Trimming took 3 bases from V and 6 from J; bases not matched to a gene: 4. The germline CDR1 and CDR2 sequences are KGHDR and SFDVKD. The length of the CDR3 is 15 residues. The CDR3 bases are TGTGCCACCAGTGATGCGACTAGCGGGAGTCAGACCCAGTACTTC. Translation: CATSDATSGSQTQYF.

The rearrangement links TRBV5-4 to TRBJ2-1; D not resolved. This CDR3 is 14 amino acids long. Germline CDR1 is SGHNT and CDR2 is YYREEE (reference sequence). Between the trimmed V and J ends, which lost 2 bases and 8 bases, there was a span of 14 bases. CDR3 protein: CASSFARRVDEQFF. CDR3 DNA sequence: TGTGCCAGCAGCTTTGCCCGACGGGTCGATGAGCAGTTCTTC. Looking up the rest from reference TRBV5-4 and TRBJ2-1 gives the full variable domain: ETGVTQSPTHLIKTRGQQVTLRCSSQSGHNTVSWYQQALGQGPQFIFQYYREEENGRGNFPPRFSGLQFPNYSSELNVNALELDDSALYLCASSFARRVDEQFFGPGTRLTVL.

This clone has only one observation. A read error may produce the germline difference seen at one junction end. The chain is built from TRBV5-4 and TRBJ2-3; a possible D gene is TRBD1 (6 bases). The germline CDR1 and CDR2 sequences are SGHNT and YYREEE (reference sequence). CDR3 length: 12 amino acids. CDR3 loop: CASSGGRTRPSF. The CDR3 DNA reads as TGTGCCAGCAGCGGGGGCCGCACGAGGCCCAGTTTC.

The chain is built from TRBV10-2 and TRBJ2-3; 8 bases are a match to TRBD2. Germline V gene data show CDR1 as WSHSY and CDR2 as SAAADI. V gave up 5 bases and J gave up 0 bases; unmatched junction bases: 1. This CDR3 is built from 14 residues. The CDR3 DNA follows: TGCGCCAGCAGTTTAGCGGGAAGCACAGATACGCAGTATTTT. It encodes CASSLAGSTDTQYF.

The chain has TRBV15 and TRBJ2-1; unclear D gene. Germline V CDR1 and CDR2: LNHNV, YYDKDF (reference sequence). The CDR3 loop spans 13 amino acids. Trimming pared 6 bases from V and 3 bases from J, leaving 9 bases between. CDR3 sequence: CATSPEFYNEQFF. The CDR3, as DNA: TGTGCCACCAGTCCGGAGTTCTACAATGAGCAGTTCTTC.

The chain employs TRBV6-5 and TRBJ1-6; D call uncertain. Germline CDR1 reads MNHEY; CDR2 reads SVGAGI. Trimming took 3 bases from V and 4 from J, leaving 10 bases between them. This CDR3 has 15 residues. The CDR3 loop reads CASSYRREYNSPLHF. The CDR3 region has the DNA TGTGCCAGCAGTTATAGGAGGGAATATAATTCACCCCTCCACTTT.